Following are 19 T cell receptor beta chains from one sample sequenced in a study of tumor-infiltrating lymphocytes in primary liver carcinoma. Joint extraction of RNA and DNA used roughly 19-31 mg of bulk tissue that was unsorted. Starting material of 400 to 600 ng total RNA yielded TCR beta cDNA via a constant-region primer. Three nested multiplex PCR rounds, a slightly modified ARM-PCR method, built the TCR beta libraries. PCR rounds one and two used TRBV1-TRBV30 forward primers with a C-beta reverse primer for roughly 9 cycles each. TCRdb ran MiXCR on the multiplex PCR reads and lists one entry per CDR3 protein. The sample lists around 70,000 distinct CDR3 sequences; more than 60% were seen once. Input material: liver tumor tissue from sampling region 4. Subset here: tumor region T4, right-lateral pole. Receptors were obtained from a man aged 40-49 years with primary liver carcinoma and hepatitis B virus infection.

As regards this clonotype: The junction departs from the called germline gene at one end, perhaps through a read error. This chain links TRBV11-2 with TRBJ2-2, with D perhaps TRBD2 (5 bases). The CDR3 runs 17 residues. Germline-derived CDR1 and CDR2 are SGHAT and FQNNGV. CDR3 bases: TGTGCCAGTAGCTTATACCGCACAGCTAGAAGACACCGGGGAGCTGTTTTT. It translates to CASSLYRTARRHRGAVF.

The V gene is TRBV11-2, the J gene TRBJ2-1; 7 bases line up with TRBD1. The CDR3 is 14 residues long. Germline CDR1 SGHAT, CDR2 FQNNGV. CDR3 protein: CASSNRQGHDEQFF. CDR3 bases: TGTGCTAGCTCCAACCGACAGGGCCACGATGAGCAGTTCTTC.

V gene TRBV4-1 combines with J gene TRBJ1-1; 7 bases align to TRBD1. Germline V gene sequence: CDR1 MGHRA, CDR2 YSYEKL. The CDR3 runs 22 residues. The V gene end was trimmed by 1 base and the J gene end by 4 bases; junction bases not matched to a gene: 27. The DNA of the CDR3 is TGCGCCAGCAGCCAAGGTCTAGTCCCCAGTAACAGGGGCAGACCCCTGGTCACTGAAGCTTTCTTT. Encoded protein: CASSQGLVPSNRGRPLVTEAFF.

Comment on this clonotype: Compared with germline, one end of the junction differs, possibly owing to a read error. V and J are TRBV10-2 and TRBJ1-4; D ambiguous. This CDR3 is 13 amino acids long. The germline CDR1 and CDR2 sequences are WSHSY and SAAADI. CDR3 coding DNA: TGCGCCAACAGTGTACAGCAAAATGAAGAACTGTTTTTT. Residues: CANSVQQNEELFF.

On this clonotype itself: A junction end diverges from the germline sequence, so it may reflect a read error. The chain has TRBV11-2 and TRBJ2-7; D is unresolved. CDR3 length equals 15 residues. Germline V CDR1 and CDR2: SGHAT, FQNNGV. The CDR3 nucleotides read TGTGCCAGCTGTCTATCTGTGGGAATATCCTGCGAGCAGTACTTC. Translation gives CASCLSVGISCEQYF.

This clonotype was picked up a small number of times. The chain joins TRBV2 to TRBJ2-4, with TRBD1 as a possible D gene (6 bases). The germline V gene has CDR1 SNHLY and CDR2 FYNNEI. The CDR3 sequence is 14 residues long. The V end was cut by 7 bases, the J end by 5 bases, with 15 bases between. The CDR3 reads CASIPENRENIQYF. The CDR3, as DNA: TGTGCCAGCATCCCAGAGAACAGGGAAAACATTCAGTACTTC.

This clonotype was counted many times. The rearrangement joins TRBV6-1 to TRBJ1-6; the D is unclear. This CDR3 is 14 amino acids long. The V and J ends lost 8 bases and 7 bases respectively, with 15 bases between them. The germline gives CDR1 MNHNS, CDR2 SASEGT. As DNA, the CDR3 is TGTGCCAGCGCTCAGGCGTCTGGGAATTCACCCCTCCACTTT. Residues: CASAQASGNSPLHF.

About this clonotype: Since no conserved phenylalanine or tryptophan closes the CDR3, a read error is the likely cause. The V call is TRBV11-2, the J call TRBJ2-1, with TRBD2 matching 12 bases. V lost 6 bases to trimming and J lost 6 bases; unmatched junction nucleotides: 9. CDR1 and CDR2 (germline): SGHAT, FQNNGV. There are 16 residues in the CDR3. The CDR3 DNA is TGTGCCAGCAGTTTTCGACTAGCGGGGGATTTCAATGAGCAGTTCTCC. Translation gives CASSFRLAGDFNEQFS.

Turning to this clonotype: A read error may account for a junction end that differs from germline. The rearrangement joins TRBV4-1 to TRBJ1-1, with 11 bases matching TRBD1. Germline V gene sequence: CDR1 MGHRA, CDR2 YSYEKL. The CDR3 consists of 17 residues. The CDR3 protein is CASSQAGQGVMYTEAFF. The CDR3 nucleotides read TGTGCCAGCAGCCAAGCGGGACAGGGGGTCATGTACACTGAAGCTTTCTTT.

This clonotype was observed many times. V usage is TRBV29-1 and J usage is TRBJ2-7, with D tentatively TRBD1 or TRBD2 (6 bases each). CDR1 is SQVTM, CDR2 ANQGSEA, per germline. V lost 5 bases to trimming and J lost 1 base, with 18 bases between them. The CDR3 length is 15 residues. Written as DNA, the CDR3 is TGCAGCGTTAGATTGCGGGACACCCTTTCCTACGAGCAGTACTTC. Translated: CSVRLRDTLSYEQYF.

In regard to this clonotype: Relative to the germline gene, one junction end is altered; a read error may explain this. The V call is TRBV6-5, the J call TRBJ2-1; TRBD2 matches at 11 bases. The CDR3 spans 17 residues. The germline gives CDR1 MNHEY, CDR2 SVGAGI. Written as DNA, the CDR3 is TGTGCCAGCAGTGACTTTTCCGGGACTAGCGGCTACAATGAGCAGTGCTTC. Its translation: CASSDFSGTSGYNEQCF.

About this clonotype: An end of the junction differs from the germline gene, which may be a read error. The CDR3 region is CNGADNEQFF. CDR3 sequence (DNA): TGCAACGGAGCGGACAATGAACAGTTCTTC. The chain joins TRBV29-1 to TRBJ2-1; either TRBD1 or TRBD2 may supply D (5 bases each). The CDR3 has 10 amino acids. In germline, CDR1 is SQVTM, CDR2 ANQGSEA.

Concerning this clonotype itself: Sequence at one end of the junction differs from germline and may be a read error. The chain is built from TRBV11-2 and TRBJ2-1, with no clear D. Per germline, CDR1 SGHAT and CDR2 FQNNGV. This CDR3 has 14 residues. The CDR3 coding sequence is TGTGTCAGCAACTCCGCTGCAGGCGGTAATGAGCAATTCTTC. As protein: CVSNSAAGGNEQFF.

Turning to this clonotype: A read error may account for a junction end that differs from germline. The chain recombines TRBV4-2 with TRBJ2-5; 12 bases fit TRBD2. CDR1 is LGHNA and CDR2 is YNFKEQ in the germline V gene. The CDR3 length is 16 residues. CDR3 nucleotide sequence: TGTGCCAGCAGTCAAAGACTAGCGGGAGCGGGAGAGATCCAGTACTTC. This translates into CASSQRLAGAGEIQYF.

Regarding this clonotype: Given a much more abundant clone one base away, this may be a read error. The gene calls are TRBV28 and TRBJ2-3; 7 bases are a match to TRBD1. Looked up from germline, CDR1 is MDHEN and CDR2 is SYDVKM. This CDR3 spans 16 amino acids. CDR3 loop: CACSPDREGGTDTQYF. CDR3 coding DNA: TGTGCCTGCAGTCCCGACAGGGAAGGGGGCACAGATACGCAGTATTTT.

About this clonotype itself: The missing conserved phenylalanine or tryptophan at the end of this CDR3 makes a read error likely. The chain carries TRBV11-2 and TRBJ2-5; D may be TRBD2 (6 bases). Germline V lookup: CDR1 SGHAT, CDR2 FQNNGV. The CDR3 runs to 16 residues. The CDR3 sequence is CGSRSRDLAHQETQYL. CDR3 DNA sequence: TGTGGCAGCAGATCCCGGGACTTGGCTCACCAAGAGACCCAGTACTTA.

J is TRBJ2-7 and V is TRBV12-3 or TRBV12-4; D is unclear. CDR3 length: 13 amino acids. The V end was cut by 6 bases, the J end by 1 base, with 10 bases between. The CDR3, as DNA: TGTGCCAGCAGACTGCTAGAGTCCTACGAGCAGTACTTC. It translates to CASRLLESYEQYF.

The genes are TRBV6-6 and TRBJ2-1; D is possibly TRBD2 (6 bases). CDR3 length: 16 residues. Trimming pared 6 bases from V and 6 bases from J, leaving 21 bases between. From germline, CDR1 is MNHNY and CDR2 SVGAGI (reference sequence). CDR3 DNA: TGTGCCAGCAGGCAAGCCCTAACGGGAGTAGTCAATGAGCAGTTCTTC. Amino acid sequence: CASRQALTGVVNEQFF.

The chain joins TRBV29-1 to TRBJ2-2; possibly TRBD2 for D (5 bases). Trimming stripped 4 bases from V and 7 bases from J, with 16 bases between. Per germline, CDR1 SQVTM and CDR2 ANQGSEA. CDR3 length equals 14 residues. DNA of the CDR3: TGCAGCGTTGGTGAGGGAGCGAGCATCGGGGAGCTGTTTTTT. Amino acid sequence: CSVGEGASIGELFF.